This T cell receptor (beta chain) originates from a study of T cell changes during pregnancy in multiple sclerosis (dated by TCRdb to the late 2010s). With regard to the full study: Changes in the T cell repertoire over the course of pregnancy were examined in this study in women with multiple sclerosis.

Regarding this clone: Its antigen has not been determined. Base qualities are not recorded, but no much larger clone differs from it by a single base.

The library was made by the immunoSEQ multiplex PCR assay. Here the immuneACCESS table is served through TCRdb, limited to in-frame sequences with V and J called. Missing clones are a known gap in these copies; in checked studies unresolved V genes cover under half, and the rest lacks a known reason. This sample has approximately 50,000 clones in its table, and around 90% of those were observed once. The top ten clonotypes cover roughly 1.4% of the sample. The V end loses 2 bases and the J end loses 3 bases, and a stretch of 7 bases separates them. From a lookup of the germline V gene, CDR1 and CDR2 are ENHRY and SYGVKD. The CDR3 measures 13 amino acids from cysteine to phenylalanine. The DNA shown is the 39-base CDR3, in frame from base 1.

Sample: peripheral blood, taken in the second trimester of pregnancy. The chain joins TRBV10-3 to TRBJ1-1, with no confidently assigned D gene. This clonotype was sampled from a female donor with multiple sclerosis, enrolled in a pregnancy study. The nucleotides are TGTGCCATCAGTGAGGCGGCCGACACTGAAGCTTTCTTT. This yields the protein CAISEAADTEAFF.